This is a list of T cell receptor beta chains from one sample in a study of beta chain features in type 1 diabetes. The table came from immunoSEQ multiplex PCR; TCRdb's copy has only in-frame clones and leaves some out. The sample shows about 240,000 clones, 27% of them seen only once. The sample was central memory CD4+ T cells from blood. Receptor source: a man aged 25-40 years in good health. CDR3s include the opening cysteine and the closing phenylalanine or tryptophan. D genes are given only for firm matches. Not every row has a clone size; where given, it reads once, few, many or a size class.

TRBJ2-5 | TRBV30 | few | TRBD1 | CAWNQRGGGETQYF | TGTGCCTGGAACCAACGAGGGGGCGGAGAGACCCAGTACTTC
TRBJ2-2 | TRBV5-4 | . | . | CASSLPGHNTGELFF | TGTGCCAGCAGCCTCCCGGGACATAACACCGGGGAGCTGTTTTTT
TRBJ1-4 | TRBV14 | . | . | CASSQTVARGLFF | TGTGCCAGCAGCCAAACGGTAGCGAGGGGACTGTTTTTT
TRBJ2-7 | TRBV7-2 | . | . | CASSLRAYEQYF | TGTGCCAGCAGCTTAAGGGCCTACGAGCAGTACTTC
TRBJ2-5 | TRBV29-1 | . | TRBD1 | CSVGLEAGGETQYF | TGCAGCGTGGGGTTGGAGGCAGGGGGTGAGACCCAGTACTTC
TRBJ1-1 | TRBV7-2 | few | . | CATSEGNTEAFF | TGTGCCACCTCAGAAGGGAACACTGAAGCTTTCTTT
TRBJ1-1 | TRBV7-9 | few | . | CASSRGTGNTEAFF | TGTGCCAGCAGCAGAGGGACGGGAAACACTGAAGCTTTCTTT
TRBJ2-7 | TRBV5-1 | few | . | CASSLGQADEQYF | TGCGCCAGCAGCTTGGGACAGGCCGACGAGCAGTACTTC
TRBJ2-5 | TRBV7-7 | . | . | CASSPRGLGLPETQYF | TGTGCCAGCAGCCCTCGGGGACTTGGGCTTCCAGAGACCCAGTACTTC
TRBJ2-1 | TRBV7-2 | . | . | CASSPYSYNEQFF | TGTGCCAGCAGCCCATACTCCTACAATGAGCAGTTCTTC
TRBJ2-5 | TRBV4-3 | few | . | CASSQGLRSETQYF | TGCGCCAGCAGCCAAGGGCTGAGGTCTGAGACCCAGTACTTC
TRBJ1-2 | TRBV29-1 | . | . | CSVAFGIDGYTF | TGCAGCGTTGCTTTCGGCATCGATGGCTACACCTTC
TRBJ2-5 | TRBV28 | few | . | CASKDNRETQYF | TGTGCCAGTAAGGACAATAGAGAGACCCAGTACTTC
TRBJ2-1 | TRBV11-2 | . | TRBD2 | CASSSRLAGGNNEQFF | TGTGCCAGCAGCTCCAGACTAGCGGGAGGGAACAATGAGCAGTTCTTC
TRBJ2-5 | TRBV9 | . | . | CASSVGPEQTQYF | TGTGCCAGCAGCGTAGGTCCGGAACAGACCCAGTACTTC
TRBJ2-5 | TRBV2 | few | TRBD2 | CASSARASGIQETQYF | TGTGCCAGCAGTGCCAGGGCTAGCGGAATACAAGAGACCCAGTACTTC
TRBJ2-7 | TRBV5-4 | . | . | CASSKDGYEQYF | TGTGCCAGCAGCAAGGACGGATACGAGCAGTACTTC
TRBJ1-4 | TRBV2 | . | . | CASSDDGGGEKLFF | TGTGCCAGCAGTGACGACGGAGGGGGTGAAAAACTGTTTTTT
TRBJ2-1 | TRBV29-1 | few | TRBD1 | CSVHRGQNPNEQFF | TGCAGCGTCCACAGGGGGCAGAATCCCAATGAGCAGTTCTTC
TRBJ2-1 | TRBV7-2 | . | TRBD2 | CASSPRGDGTSGSKFF | TGTGCCAGCAGCCCCCGGGGGGACGGGACTAGCGGGAGTAAATTCTTC
TRBJ1-6 | TRBV7-2 | . | . | CASSVTRERINSPLHF | TGTGCCAGCAGCGTCACCCGGGAGAGGATTAATTCACCCCTCCACTTT
TRBJ1-6 | TRBV30 | . | . | CAWGTRDNSPLHF | TGTGCCTGGGGCACACGGGATAATTCACCCCTCCACTTT
TRBJ2-7 | TRBV29-1 | many | . | CSVGGREQYF | TGCAGCGTCGGGGGCCGCGAGCAGTACTTC
TRBJ1-2 | TRBV2 | few | . | CASRGTRYGYTF | TGTGCCAGCCGTGGGACAAGATATGGCTACACCTTC
TRBJ2-3 | TRBV7-7 | . | . | CASSLGGTSTDTQYF | TGTGCCAGCAGCTTGGGTGGTACTAGCACAGATACGCAGTATTTT
TRBJ1-2 | TRBV20-1 | . | . | CSADDWDGYTF | TGCAGTGCCGACGACTGGGATGGCTACACCTTC
TRBJ2-7 | TRBV18 | few | . | CASSPPKVNEQYF | TGTGCCAGCTCACCACCGAAGGTGAACGAGCAGTACTTC
TRBJ2-1 | TRBV5-6 | . | TRBD1 | CASSYRDRGNYNEQFF | TGTGCCAGCAGCTACCGGGACAGGGGCAACTACAATGAGCAGTTCTTC
TRBJ2-7 | TRBV6-5 | . | . | CASSYSPGAYEQYF | TGTGCCAGCAGTTACTCGCCAGGGGCCTACGAGCAGTACTTC
TRBJ2-3 | TRBV29-1 | . | TRBD2 | CSVEGPRESTDTQYF | TGCAGCGTTGAAGGACCGCGGGAGAGCACAGATACGCAGTATTTT
TRBJ2-1 | TRBV18 | . | . | CASSPAGTNDEQFF | TGTGCCAGCTCACCTGCCGGGACCAACGATGAGCAGTTCTTC
TRBJ2-2 | TRBV7-2 | . | . | CASSLVRLTGELFF | TGTGCCAGCAGCTTAGTGCGGCTCACCGGGGAGCTGTTTTTT
TRBJ1-2 | TRBV6-5 | once | . | CASSTPGDGYTF | TGTGCCAGCTCCACCCCCGGAGATGGCTACACCTTC
TRBJ2-1 | TRBV7-8 | . | TRBD2 | CASSSGTSGSGEQFF | TGTGCCAGCAGCTCCGGGACTAGCGGGAGTGGTGAGCAGTTCTTC
TRBJ1-1 | TRBV11-2 | few | . | CASSPARGTEAFF | TGTGCCAGCAGCCCGGCCCGGGGCACTGAAGCTTTCTTT
TRBJ2-1 | TRBV14 | . | TRBD1 | CASSRTGTSFEQFF | TGTGCCAGCAGTCGGACAGGGACCAGCTTTGAGCAGTTCTTC
TRBJ1-3 | TRBV18 | . | . | CASSPERSGNTIYF | TGTGCCAGCTCACCAGAGAGGTCTGGAAACACCATATATTTT
TRBJ1-1 | TRBV5-1 | few | . | CASSDRTNTEAFF | TGCGCCAGCAGTGACAGGACGAACACTGAAGCTTTCTTT
TRBJ2-1 | TRBV5-1 | few | TRBD2 | CASSARIAGVGNEQFF | TGCGCCAGCAGCGCTAGGATAGCGGGAGTGGGCAATGAGCAGTTCTTC
TRBJ2-1 | TRBV29-1 | many | . | CSVGRGNEQFF | TGCAGCGTTGGCAGGGGCAATGAGCAGTTCTTC
TRBJ2-2 | TRBV30 | . | . | CAWSVRGITEKNTGELFF | TGTGCCTGGAGTGTACGGGGTATAACAGAAAAGAACACCGGGGAGCTGTTTTTT
TRBJ2-5 | TRBV7-2 | . | . | CASSLRSARAQYF | TGTGCCAGCAGCTTGCGGTCAGCTAGGGCCCAGTACTTC
TRBJ1-1 | TRBV2 | . | . | CASSAEDRTEAFF | TGTGCCAGCAGTGCAGAGGATCGCACTGAAGCTTTCTTT
TRBJ2-7 | TRBV27 | . | TRBD1 | CASPRASDRGSYEQYF | TGTGCCAGCCCCCGGGCATCGGACAGGGGCTCCTACGAGCAGTACTTC
TRBJ1-1 | TRBV7-2 | . | . | CASSLWGNTEAFF | TGTGCCAGCAGCTTGTGGGGAAACACTGAAGCTTTCTTT
TRBJ2-2 | TRBV30 | few | . | CAWSLGPGELFF | TGTGCCTGGAGTCTAGGTCCCGGGGAGCTGTTTTTT
TRBJ1-1 | TRBV28 | many | TRBD1 | CASSPPPGQGEAFF | TGTGCCAGCAGTCCACCTCCGGGACAGGGGGAAGCTTTCTTT